This entry features one TCR beta chain sequence. No cognate antigen has been identified for it. No much larger clone exists at a distance of one base, and base qualities are not known. The sample originates from a study of Ad26.COV2.S vaccination and SARS-CoV-2 variants (dated by TCRdb to the early 2020s). Study-wide context: Donors in the vaccine arm were drawn from COV1001, a phase I-IIa trial of Ad26.COV2.S in healthy adults that was multicentre, randomized, double-blind and placebo-controlled. Ad26.COV2.S was administered intramuscularly at 5 x 10^10 or 1 x 10^11 viral particles, either as a single shot or as two shots given 56 days apart. Sequencing of the TCRbeta repertoire served to evaluate the specificity and breadth of SARS-CoV-2-reactive T cell receptors following Ad26.COV2.S vaccination. The TCR-sequenced set comprised approximately 32 samples: about 19 Ad26.COV2.S vaccine recipients, 5 placebo recipients and 8 SARS-CoV-2 convalescent individuals. Participants in the trial were split at random into five groups of five each, receiving low-dose or high-dose Ad26.COV2.S once or twice, or else placebo on both occasions. Investigators remained blinded to trial group allocation during experiments and outcome assessment. Broader findings and caveats from the paper: After vaccination, spike-specific CD8+ and CD4+ T cell responses were reported to show substantial breadth. Vaccine and placebo recipients had comparable non-spike TCR breadth, which fits with the vaccine containing only spike. Spike-specific TCR breadth was higher in Ad26.COV2.S recipients than in placebo recipients (P = 0.0014). The study was not powered for comparison of responses between vaccine doses or regimens. It was noted by the authors that total T cell responses may have been underestimated by the TCR breadth and depth analyses.

According to the study, the label for this sample's treatment or condition signals: 15 to 20 received Ad26.COV2.S at low or high dose, single or two shots; 5 received placebo; per-sample allocation not given. Repertoires of vaccine and placebo recipients were sequenced from samples taken on day 63 after the first injection. Between 29 July and 7 August 2020, Cohort 1b enrolled 25 adults aged 18-55 years at one site in Boston, USA. Ad26.COV2.S was a replication-incompetent adenovirus type 26 vector expressing a prefusion-stabilized SARS-CoV-2 spike protein from the original Wuhan strain. The immunoSEQ Assay was used to sequence TCRbeta CDR3 regions. After extraction, genomic DNA underwent amplification by bias-controlled multiplex PCR, followed by high-throughput sequencing. Per the authors' processing: To quantify the absolute abundance of every unique TCRbeta CDR3 region, sequences were collapsed and filtered. T cell fraction was estimated by normalization of TCRbeta template counts to usable DNA, with usable DNA being measured through amplification of reference genes present in all nucleated cells. Repertoire TCRs were annotated as SARS-CoV-2-specific when V gene, CDR3 amino acid sequence and J gene were exactly matched to a known reactive TCR set. The reference SARS-CoV-2 TCR set was derived from MIRA and filtered for enrichment in COVID-19-positive ImmuneCODE repertoires, a step that removed public or cross-reactive TCRs. Using the MIRA antigens, annotated TCRs were further analysed by specific ORF or by position within an ORF. Breadth was defined as the number of annotated unique rearrangements divided by the total number of unique productive rearrangements, and depth was defined as the summed frequency of the annotated unique rearrangements. TCR breadth was compared between groups using two-sided Wilcoxon rank-sum tests. TCRdb limited this immuneACCESS table to in-frame rearrangements with V and J called. A share of clones is missing; checked studies link under half to unresolved V genes, and the rest is unexplained. From that table come the V and J calls and clone size; the DNA was used to work out D and trimming. The sample table contains fewer than 500,000 clones; only one count was recorded for 90% of them. Jointly, the top ten make up about 4.5% of the sample.

Taken from the germline V gene, the CDR1 and CDR2 loops are SGHNT and YENEEA. The CDR3 numbers 14 residues from cysteine through phenylalanine. The retained sequence is limited to the CDR3, 42 bases, with the frame set at the first base. Trimmed from V: 6 bases; trimmed from J: 7 bases; junction bases lacking a gene match: 6. The V gene is TRBV11-3 and the J gene is TRBJ2-2, with TRBD2 identical over 9 junction bases. The clonotype was recovered from a person aged 18-60 years who received the Ad26.COV2.S COVID-19 vaccine or a placebo. The sequences come from peripheral blood, collected in a trial of Ad26.COV2.S vaccine versus placebo. Read as DNA, the sequence is TGTGCCAGCAGTCCCCTAGCGGGAATCGGGGAGCTGTTTTTT. Translated, it reads CASSPLAGIGELFF.